One and the same sample provided the 32 T cell receptor beta chains below, sequenced in a study of blood T cell repertoires in COVID-19. TCRdb keeps only in-frame clones here, not all; method: immunoSEQ multiplex PCR. The sample has about 220,000 clones, 83% seen once. Material: PBMCs or T cells enriched from blood (not recorded which). Receptors originate from a woman in her 50s who had been exposed to COVID-19.

The table lists this clone with a count of one. The chain recombines TRBV12-3 or TRBV12-4 with TRBJ2-3, with 9 positions matching TRBD1. V lost 3 bases, J lost 14 bases, and 9 bases stayed unmatched. CDR3 length equals 13 residues. CDR3 in amino acids: CASSLGDRVFRYF. DNA for the CDR3: TGTGCCAGCAGTTTGGGGGACAGGGTCTTCAGGTATTTT.

The chain combines TRBV3-1 (or the pseudogene TRBV3-2) with TRBJ2-7, with D maybe TRBD2 (7 bases). The CDR3 is made up of 17 amino acids. Trimming pared 1 base from V and 3 bases from J, leaving 19 bases between. In germline, CDR1 is LGHDT, CDR2 YNNKEL (reference sequence). The CDR3 here is CASSQVGGGEAGYEQYF. The CDR3 nucleotides are TGTGCCAGCAGCCAAGTAGGCGGGGGCGAAGCAGGCTACGAGCAGTACTTC.

The chain recombines TRBV11-2 with TRBJ2-7, with D possibly matching TRBD1 (5 bases). Germline assignment: CDR1 SGHAT and CDR2 FQNNGV. CDR3 length: 15 residues. Between the trimmed V and J ends, which lost 1 base and 5 bases, there was a span of 15 bases. CDR3 residues: CASSLADSRVHEQYF. In DNA, the CDR3 is TGTGCCAGCAGCTTAGCTGACAGCAGAGTTCACGAGCAGTACTTC. Using reference TRBV11-2 and TRBJ2-7 for the parts outside the CDR3, the full variable domain is EAGVAQSPRYKIIEKRQSVAFWCNPISGHATLYWYQQILGQGPKLLIQFQNNGVVDDSQLPKDRFSAERLKGVDSTLKIQPAKLEDSAVYLCASSLADSRVHEQYFGPGTRLTVT.

V usage is TRBV2 and J usage is TRBJ2-2; a possible D gene is TRBD2 (5 bases). This CDR3 is built from 13 residues. Germline CDR1 reads SNHLY; CDR2 reads FYNNEI. V shed 5 bases and J shed 6 bases, with 10 bases lying between them. The CDR3 protein is CASSSTRAGELFF. CDR3 DNA sequence: TGTGCCAGCAGTTCAACTAGGGCCGGGGAGCTGTTTTTT.

Regarding this clone: One end of the junction does not line up with germline, which may come from a read error. The chain carries TRBV5-5 and TRBJ1-3; D call uncertain. Looked up from germline, CDR1 is SGHKS and CDR2 is YYEKEE (reference sequence). This CDR3 region has 16 residues. CDR3 protein: CASSLAGRSSGNTIYF. CDR3 sequence (DNA): TGTGCCAGCAGTTTGGCGGGAAGGTCCTCTGGAAACACCATATATTTT.

The V call is TRBV30, the J call TRBJ2-1; 8 bases agree with TRBD2. V shed 3 bases and J 7 bases; nucleotides not matched to a gene: 5. Germline-derived CDR1 and CDR2 are GTSNPN and SVGIG (reference sequence). The CDR3 covers 13 residues. CDR3 loop: CAWSITGGNEQFF. The DNA of the CDR3 is TGTGCCTGGAGCATAACGGGGGGGAATGAGCAGTTCTTC.

The rearrangement links TRBV24-1 to TRBJ2-2; maybe TRBD1 (6 bases). Germline V CDR1 and CDR2: KGHDR, SFDVKD. Trimming cost V 4 bases and J 5 bases, with 10 bases left between them. CDR3 size: 14 residues. The CDR3 bases are TGTGCCACCAGTGAACACAGGGAAACCGGGGAGCTGTTTTTT. It encodes CATSEHRETGELFF.

In its sample, this clone was seen a few times. V gene TRBV11-2 combines with J gene TRBJ1-3, with D possibly matching TRBD1 (5 bases). CDR1 SGHAT and CDR2 FQNNGV come from the germline V gene. V was clipped by 5 bases and J by 2 bases, with 16 bases between them. The CDR3 is made up of 16 amino acids. The CDR3 is CASSPQVWGAGNTIYF. CDR3 DNA: TGTGCCAGCAGCCCCCAGGTTTGGGGGGCTGGAAACACCATATATTTT.

This sequence joins TRBV5-8 and TRBJ1-1, with 8 bases matching TRBD1. The V gene's germline CDR1 is SGHTS and CDR2 YDEGEE. The CDR3 is 15 amino acids. Trimming at V came to 1 base and at J to 5 bases, leaving 7 bases not matched to a gene. CDR3 DNA: TGTGCCAGCAGCTTGATCAGGGGGCGAGGGACTGAAGCTTTCTTT. Protein product: CASSLIRGRGTEAFF.

This clone was counted once. J is TRBJ1-1 and V is TRBV9; the D is unclear. The ends were cut back, 4 bases at V and 0 bases at J, with 4 bases in the middle. The CDR3 runs 12 residues. Germline lookup yields CDR1 SGDLS and CDR2 YYNGEE. CDR3 region: CASSQMNTEAFF. CDR3 DNA: TGTGCCAGCAGCCAAATGAACACTGAAGCTTTCTTT.

The chain has TRBV7-2 and TRBJ1-5; D possibly corresponds to TRBD1 (5 bases). CDR1 SGHTA and CDR2 FQGNSA come from the germline V gene. The CDR3 is 15 residues long. V shed 3 bases and J shed 7 bases, with 16 bases lying between them. CDR3 loop: CASSFSGRAEQPQHF. The CDR3 bases are TGTGCCAGCAGCTTTTCCGGCAGGGCGGAACAGCCCCAGCATTTT.

The genes are TRBV15 and TRBJ2-7, with 7 positions matching TRBD1. This CDR3 is 12 amino acids long. Unmatched junction bases numbered 3, after V lost 4 bases and J lost 6 bases. Germline V gene lookup returns CDR1 LNHNV and CDR2 YYDKDF (reference sequence). The CDR3 nucleotides are TGTGCCACCAGCAAGCCAGGGGGCGAGCAGTACTTC. Its translation is CATSKPGGEQYF.

This clone was found a few times. The V call is TRBV5-1, the J call TRBJ2-1; 8 positions agree with TRBD1. Trimming cost V 4 bases and J 7 bases; bases outside gene matches: 10. The CDR3 runs 15 residues. From germline, CDR1 is SGHRS and CDR2 YFSETQ. CDR3 amino acids: CASSLDRGPGNEQFF. In DNA form, the CDR3 reads TGCGCCAGCAGCCTAGACAGGGGCCCAGGGAATGAGCAGTTCTTC.

J is TRBJ2-2 and V is TRBV19; TRBD2 matches 9 bases. Germline CDR1 and CDR2: LNHDA and SQIVND (reference sequence). V lost 6 bases and J lost 6; bases outside the gene matches: 5. The CDR3 contains 14 residues. This CDR3 reads CASRYGGGAGELFF. The DNA of the CDR3 is TGTGCCAGTAGATACGGCGGGGGGGCCGGGGAGCTGTTTTTT.

As to this clone: Other DNA sequences in this specimen translate into the identical CDR3. The rearrangement links TRBV24-1 to TRBJ1-2; unclear D gene. Looked up from germline, CDR1 is KGHDR and CDR2 is SFDVKD. The CDR3 is 13 residues long. V was clipped by 2 bases and J by 4 bases, with 7 bases between them. The CDR3 coding sequence is TGTGCCACCAGTGATTCTGGGAGCTATGGCTACACCTTC. Translation gives CATSDSGSYGYTF.

This clone has just one count. The CDR3 region has the DNA TGTGCCAGCCTCAGAGGGTACACTGAAGCTTTCTTT. Protein sequence: CASLRGYTEAFF. This sequence joins TRBV19 and TRBJ1-1; D call uncertain. The CDR3 is 12 residues long. The germline V gene encodes CDR1 LNHDA and CDR2 SQIVND (reference sequence). Deletions cut 9 bases from V and 3 bases from J, with 11 bases between.

The CDR3, as DNA: TGTGCCAGCAGCCAAGATATAGGACAACGGATCTCTGGAAACACCATATATTTT. This codes for CASSQDIGQRISGNTIYF. The genes are TRBV4-2 and TRBJ1-3; tentatively, D is TRBD1 (5 bases). The V gene lost 0 bases and the J gene lost 0 bases, with 15 bases spanning the gap. The CDR3 is made up of 18 amino acids. The germline V gene encodes CDR1 LGHNA and CDR2 YNFKEQ.

The V call is TRBV30, the J call TRBJ2-1, with TRBD1 identical over 7 bases. Trimming at V came to 4 bases and at J to 10 bases, leaving 7 bases not matched to a gene. From germline, CDR1 is GTSNPN and CDR2 SVGIG (reference sequence). CDR3 size: 12 residues. The DNA for the CDR3 is TGTGCCTGGAAGGGGGCTAGACCCGAGCAGTTCTTC. Amino acid sequence: CAWKGARPEQFF.

The rearrangement joins TRBV6-4 to TRBJ2-1; a weak D match, TRBD2 (9 bases). Per the germline V gene, CDR1 is MRHNA and CDR2 is SNTAGT. V was shortened by 2 bases and J by 8 bases, with 16 bases between the two germline ends. The CDR3 consists of 15 residues. CDR3 sequence reads: CASSDGTGGRDEQFF. DNA of the CDR3: TGTGCCAGCAGTGACGGGACAGGCGGGAGGGATGAGCAGTTCTTC.

The rearrangement uses TRBV7-2 and TRBJ2-3; 9 bases align to TRBD2. The V gene's germline CDR1 is SGHTA and CDR2 FQGNSA. CDR3 length: 16 amino acids. J was trimmed by 7 bases and V by 1 base; bases with no gene match: 9. As DNA, the CDR3 is TGTGCCAGCAGCTTAGACCGCGCGGGGGGGCGGAATACGCAGTATTTT. Translating gives CASSLDRAGGRNTQYF.

The chain has TRBV7-9 and TRBJ2-2; TRBD2 is a possible D gene (5 bases). Trimming shortened V by 0 bases and J by 1 base, and 9 bases separated the two germline ends. Germline loops: CDR1 SEHNR, CDR2 FQNEAQ (reference sequence). The length of the CDR3 is 16 residues. DNA of the CDR3: TGTGCCAGCAGCTTAGCGAGGACTCTGAACACCGGGGAGCTGTTTTTT. It is translated as CASSLARTLNTGELFF.

This clone was detected once. This rearrangement joins TRBV10-1 to TRBJ2-5; the D gene is possibly TRBD1 (5 bases). The V and J ends lost 7 bases and 5 bases respectively, with 14 bases between them. Germline lookup yields CDR1 WNHNN and CDR2 SYGVQD (reference sequence). The CDR3 is 13 residues long. In DNA form, the CDR3 reads TGCGCCAGCACCTACGGACAATGCGAGACCCAGTACTTC. Translation: CASTYGQCETQYF.

The chain recombines TRBV6-6 with TRBJ1-4, with TRBD1 matching over 7 bases. This CDR3 is 13 amino acids long. The ends lost 8 bases at V and 7 bases at J; junction bases unmatched: 7. In germline, CDR1 is MNHNY, CDR2 SVGAGI (reference sequence). The CDR3 is CASLGQQTEKLFF. CDR3 in DNA: TGTGCCAGCTTGGGACAGCAAACTGAAAAACTGTTTTTT.

This clone occurred many times. This rearrangement joins TRBV7-2 to TRBJ2-7, with TRBD1 matching 7 bases. J lost 3 bases, V lost 4 bases, and 9 bases had no gene match. The CDR3 loop spans 15 amino acids. Germline V gene sequence: CDR1 SGHTA, CDR2 FQGNSA. The CDR3 region is CASSSYRGRVYEQYF. The DNA of the CDR3 is TGTGCCAGCAGCTCCTACAGGGGAAGGGTCTACGAGCAGTACTTC.

This rearrangement joins TRBV7-2 to TRBJ1-4, with TRBD1 matching 8 bases. After removal of 4 bases from V and 10 bases from J, the junction contained 5 bases not matched to a gene. The CDR3 loop spans 13 amino acids. The V gene's germline CDR1 is SGHTA and CDR2 FQGNSA. CDR3 sequence: CASSSQTGVKLFF. The CDR3 DNA sequence: TGTGCCAGCAGCTCCCAGACAGGGGTAAAACTGTTTTTT.

About this clone: A much larger clone sits a single nucleotide away, making a read error possible. The gene calls are TRBV11-3 and TRBJ2-5; D possibly corresponds to TRBD1 (6 bases). Trimming pared 1 base from V and 7 bases from J, leaving 7 bases between. The CDR3 loop spans 12 amino acids. Germline loops: CDR1 SGHNT, CDR2 YENEEA. CDR3 amino acids: CASSLVGGTQYF. The CDR3 nucleotides read TGTGCCAGCAGCTTAGTAGGGGGGACCCAGTACTTC. The complete variable domain, with remaining parts taken from reference TRBV11-3 and TRBJ2-5, reads EAGVVQSPRYKIIEKKQPVAFWCNPISGHNTLYWYLQNLGQGPELLIRYENEEAVDDSQLPKDRFSAERLKGVDSTLKIQPAELGDSAVYLCASSLVGGTQYFGPGTRLLVL.

The count of this clone is one. The chain carries TRBV30 and TRBJ1-1; D is uncertain. The V end lost 0 bases, the J end lost 4 bases, and 12 bases lay between the germline ends. CDR1 and CDR2 (germline): GTSNPN, SVGIG (reference sequence). The CDR3 is made up of 14 amino acids. CDR3 protein: CAWSVGARITEAFF. The CDR3 DNA reads TGTGCCTGGAGTGTTGGAGCCCGGATCACTGAAGCTTTCTTT.

The CDR3 loop reads CASSLNLGQGGQETQYF. The CDR3 DNA follows: TGTGCCAGCAGTCTTAACCTTGGACAGGGTGGCCAAGAGACCCAGTACTTC. The chain has TRBV28 and TRBJ2-5; 8 bases map to TRBD1. Trimming at V came to 5 bases and at J to 1 base, leaving 12 bases not matched to a gene. The CDR3 extends over 17 amino acids. CDR1 is MDHEN and CDR2 is SYDVKM in the germline V gene.

The J gene is TRBJ1-2, the V gene TRBV5-8; maybe TRBD1 (5 bases). The CDR3 has 11 amino acids. Germline values: CDR1 SGHTS, CDR2 YDEGEE. Trimming removed 3 bases from V and 13 bases from J, with 13 bases in between. The CDR3 loop reads CASSSYRRPTF. CDR3 nucleotide sequence: TGTGCCAGCAGCTCCTACAGGCGCCCCACCTTC.

The rearrangement uses TRBV11-3 and TRBJ2-7; tentatively, D is TRBD2 (7 bases). Germline CDR1 is SGHNT and CDR2 is YENEEA. The CDR3 covers 17 residues. The V end lost 0 bases, the J end lost 11 bases, and 26 bases lay between the germline ends. The CDR3 DNA sequence: TGTGCCAGCAGCTTAGATCGGGGGGACACCACTCCATCGAGCAAGTACTTC. This translates into CASSLDRGDTTPSSKYF.

The chain carries TRBV27 and TRBJ2-5; 7 bases align to TRBD2. The junction had 12 bases not matched to a gene; V was cut back by 11 bases and J by 9 bases. Germline V lookup: CDR1 MNHEY, CDR2 SMNVEV (reference sequence). The CDR3 length is 12 residues. CDR3 DNA sequence: TGTGCCTCGGGAGGAAACCTTGGGGCCCAGTACTTC. Its protein product is CASGGNLGAQYF.

The J gene is TRBJ1-1, the V gene TRBV10-3; 9 nucleotides line up with TRBD1. The CDR3 runs to 14 residues. Trimming removed 7 bases from V and 8 bases from J; junction bases left unmatched: 11. Germline loops: CDR1 ENHRY, CDR2 SYGVKD. CDR3 nucleotide sequence: TGTGCCATCACCCGGGACAGGGACATGTCAGAAGCTTTCTTT. This gives the protein CAITRDRDMSEAFF.